Following are 5 T cell receptor beta chains from one sample sequenced in a study of post-analysis software for immune sequencing data. Their recognized antigens are unknown. Study-level findings and limits: Five TRBV segments were significantly more frequent in patients than in controls. TRBV5-6, TRBV5-1 and TRBV20-1 were among these segments.

Unique molecular identifiers were present in the TCR beta cDNA libraries. MiXCR, run by TCRdb on the PCR reads, gives a single entry per CDR3 protein. The sample records about 460,000 distinct CDR3 sequences, roughly 45% being singletons. Sequenced sample: blood. The receptor source for this set is a girl aged 10 to 17 with multiple sclerosis.

Only one count was recorded for this clonotype. The V and J genes are TRBV6-1 and TRBJ2-1; TRBD2 matches 9 bases. Germline CDR1 MNHNS, CDR2 SASEGT. V lost 0 bases, J lost 8 bases, and 5 bases stayed unmatched. The length of the CDR3 is 15 residues. The CDR3 nucleotides are TGTGCCAGCAGTGAAGCGTTGCGGGAGGGCTATGAGCAGTTCTTC. This codes for CASSEALREGYEQFF.

This clonotype was found once. V is TRBV2 and J is TRBJ2-3, with D possibly matching TRBD2 (7 bases). The CDR3 runs 16 residues. Trimming cost V 8 bases and J 5 bases, with 23 bases left between them. Per the germline V gene, CDR1 is SNHLY and CDR2 is FYNNEI. The CDR3 sequence is CASRARGGRFGDTQYF. The CDR3 bases are TGTGCCAGCCGCGCCAGGGGCGGGAGATTCGGAGATACGCAGTATTTT.

In its sample, this clonotype was seen many times. The chain joins TRBV20-1 to TRBJ2-1; weak D call: TRBD2 (6 bases). Germline values: CDR1 DFQATT, CDR2 SNEGSKA (reference sequence). This CDR3 comprises 11 residues. The V gene lost 3 bases and the J gene lost 9 bases, with 9 bases spanning the gap. The CDR3 coding sequence is TGCAGTGCTAGCCTAGCGAGTGAGCAGTTCTTC. It codes for CSASLASEQFF.

This clonotype showed up many times. The chain links TRBV21-1 to TRBJ1-2; the D segment call TRBD1 is taken from the table without a DNA check. TRBV21-1 is termed a pseudogene. This CDR3 has 15 residues. CDR3 region: CASSKSRDRVNGYTF. The CDR3 nucleotides read TGTGCCAGCAGCAAAAGCCGGGACAGGGTAAATGGCTACACCTTC.

Only a few counts were recorded for this clonotype. The V and J genes are TRBV7-3 and TRBJ2-3; a possible D gene is TRBD1 (5 bases). Germline lookup yields CDR1 SGHTA and CDR2 FQGTGA. This CDR3 contains 15 residues. The V end lost 0 bases, the J end lost 0 bases, and 7 bases lay between the germline ends. In nucleotides, the CDR3 is TGTGCCAGCAGCTTAACGTGGGGCAGCACAGATACGCAGTATTTT. It encodes CASSLTWGSTDTQYF.